The clone carrying this TCR beta chain was detected ten times or more. Its antigen is not known. The data are from a study of identical twins. Study findings and constraints: Models came in too low on out-of-frame TCR alpha sharing in monozygotic twins.

CDR1 is SGHTA, CDR2 FQGNSA, per germline. The CDR3 runs to 17 residues. Trimming took 11 bases from V and 2 from J, leaving 24 bases between them. TCRdb analysed the 5' RACE reads with MiXCR anew, one entry per CDR3 protein. The table lists about 690,000 distinct CDR3 sequences, approximately 6.1% of them singletons. The sequenced material came from naive T cells sorted from blood. The J gene is TRBJ1-4, the V gene TRBV7-2, with D tentatively TRBD1 (5 bases). The origin of this receptor is a man aged 18 to 29 in good health. The CDR3 coding sequence is TGTGCCGCCGGGGCGGGCCGAATGAAGACGACTAATGAAAAACTGTTTTTT. The encoded protein is CAAGAGRMKTTNEKLFF.